This T cell receptor (beta chain) appears in the sequencing data of a study of human T cells and chemical hapten exposure. About the research overall: The patch tests put 0.01% DPC on the skin of the upper back and were read 6 days later. From small differences in pooled library volume came most of the variation in per-sample TCR yields.

The time point here: patch test 3, about 24 weeks after DPC sensitization. Treatment meaning: therapeutic diphenylcyclopropenone sensitization with weekly scalp DPC. Ahead of applying each patch test, blood was sampled. Unique molecular identifiers were attached to individual cDNA molecules during library preparation. TCRdb called the RACE reads again in MiXCR, with one record for every CDR3 protein. The sample lists more than 95,000 distinct CDR3 sequences; less than 40% were seen once. V was clipped by 0 bases and J by 1 base; unmatched bases: 11. The germline CDR1 and CDR2 sequences are SGDLS and YYNGEE. This CDR3 comprises 20 residues.

This TCR came from a man aged 40-49 years with alopecia areata. Some clones in this sample may be carry-over from other donors' samples. The sample was whole blood, taken in connection with sensitization to the hapten diphenylcyclopropenone (DPC). This chain uses TRBV9 with TRBJ2-6; 9 bases line up with TRBD1. The CDR3 nucleotides are TGTGCCAGCAGCGTAGCCCCTTTCGCACAGGGGGCGTCTGGGGCCAACGTCCTGACTTTC. Protein sequence: CASSVAPFAQGASGANVLTF.